This T cell receptor (beta chain) was captured by sequencing in a study of high-grade serous ovarian cancer treatment subgroups. For the study at large: On average, approximately 14,000 reads and several thousand unique TCR beta rearrangements were obtained per sample. Study-wide results and caveats: Same-patient tumor repertoires overlapped at roughly 0.095 to 0.8; different patients barely overlapped. Repertoire analysis covered CDR3 alone, not CDR1 or CDR2. Clonal relatedness tracked neoantigen level, and by trend copy number and mutation load.

Tumor samples were taken before definitive surgery or chemotherapy. This clone was seen a few times. Its antigen remains unknown. Only in-frame clones appear in the TCRdb table, and some are missing; sequencing was by immunoSEQ multiplex PCR. This table holds some 5,800 clones, around 79% found once. The CDR3 is made up of 14 amino acids. V lost 3 bases and J 1 base, leaving 12 bases between the germline ends. Looked up from germline, CDR1 is GTSNPN and CDR2 is SVGIG (reference sequence). The sequenced sample was tumor tissue. The receptor was isolated from a human donor with high-grade serous ovarian cancer. The genes are TRBV30 and TRBJ1-1; D is unclear. The CDR3 DNA is TGTGCCTGGAGAACGGGTATGTCGAACACTGAAGCTTTCTTT. It codes for CAWRTGMSNTEAFF.